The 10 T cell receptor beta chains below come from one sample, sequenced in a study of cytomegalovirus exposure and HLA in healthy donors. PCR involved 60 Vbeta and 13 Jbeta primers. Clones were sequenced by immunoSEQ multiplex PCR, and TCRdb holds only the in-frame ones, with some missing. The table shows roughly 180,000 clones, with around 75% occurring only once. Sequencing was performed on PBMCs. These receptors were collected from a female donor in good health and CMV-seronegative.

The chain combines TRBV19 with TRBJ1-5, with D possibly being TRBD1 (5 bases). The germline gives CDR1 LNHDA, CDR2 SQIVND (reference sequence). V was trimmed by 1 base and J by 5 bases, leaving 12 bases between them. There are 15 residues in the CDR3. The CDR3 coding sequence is TGTGCCAGTAGTATAGGGGGGGGGAACTATCAGCCCCAGCATTTT. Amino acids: CASSIGGGNYQPQHF.

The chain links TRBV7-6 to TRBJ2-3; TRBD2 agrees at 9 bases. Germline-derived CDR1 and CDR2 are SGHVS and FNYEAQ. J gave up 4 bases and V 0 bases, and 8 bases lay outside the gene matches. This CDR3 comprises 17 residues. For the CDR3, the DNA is TGTGCCAGCAGCTTAGCGCGGGCGGGAGGGGTTCCAGATACGCAGTATTTT. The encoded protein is CASSLARAGGVPDTQYF.

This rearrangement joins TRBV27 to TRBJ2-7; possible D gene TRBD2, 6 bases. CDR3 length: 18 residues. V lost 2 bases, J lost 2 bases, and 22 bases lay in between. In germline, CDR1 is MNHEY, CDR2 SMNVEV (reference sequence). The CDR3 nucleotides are TGTGCCAGCAGTTTACCCTCGATTACGGGAGAGGGTACCTACGAGCAGTACTTC. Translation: CASSLPSITGEGTYEQYF.

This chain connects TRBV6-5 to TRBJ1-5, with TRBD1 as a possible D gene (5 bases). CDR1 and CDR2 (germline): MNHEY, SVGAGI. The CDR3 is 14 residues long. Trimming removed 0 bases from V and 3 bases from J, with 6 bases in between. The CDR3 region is CASSYSGVNQPQHF. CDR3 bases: TGTGCCAGCAGTTACTCAGGGGTCAATCAGCCCCAGCATTTT.

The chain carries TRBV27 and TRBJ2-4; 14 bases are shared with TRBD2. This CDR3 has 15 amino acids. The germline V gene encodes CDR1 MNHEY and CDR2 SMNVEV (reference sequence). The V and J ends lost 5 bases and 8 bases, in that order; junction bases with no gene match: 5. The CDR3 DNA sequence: TGTGCCAGCAGTCCAAGACTAGCGGGAGGGCACATTCAGTACTTC. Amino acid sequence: CASSPRLAGGHIQYF.

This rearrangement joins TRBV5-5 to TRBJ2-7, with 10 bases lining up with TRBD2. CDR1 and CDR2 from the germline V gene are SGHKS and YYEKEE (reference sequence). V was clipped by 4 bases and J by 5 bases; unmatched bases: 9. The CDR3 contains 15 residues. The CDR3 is CASSHQAGGPHEQYF. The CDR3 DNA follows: TGTGCCAGCAGCCATCAAGCGGGAGGGCCGCACGAGCAGTACTTC.

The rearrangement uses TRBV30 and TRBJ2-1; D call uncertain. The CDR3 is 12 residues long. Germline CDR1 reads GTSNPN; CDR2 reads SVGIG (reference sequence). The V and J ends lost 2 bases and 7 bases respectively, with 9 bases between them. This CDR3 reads CAWSIFPNEQFF. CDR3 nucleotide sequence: TGTGCCTGGAGTATTTTCCCTAATGAGCAGTTCTTC.

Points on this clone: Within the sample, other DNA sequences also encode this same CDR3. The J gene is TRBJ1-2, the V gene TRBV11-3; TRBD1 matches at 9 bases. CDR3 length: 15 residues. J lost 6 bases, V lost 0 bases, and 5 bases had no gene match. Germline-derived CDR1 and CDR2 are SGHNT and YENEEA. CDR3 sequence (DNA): TGTGCCAGCAGCTTAGACGTGACAGGGGGGGATGGCTACACCTTC. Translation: CASSLDVTGGDGYTF.

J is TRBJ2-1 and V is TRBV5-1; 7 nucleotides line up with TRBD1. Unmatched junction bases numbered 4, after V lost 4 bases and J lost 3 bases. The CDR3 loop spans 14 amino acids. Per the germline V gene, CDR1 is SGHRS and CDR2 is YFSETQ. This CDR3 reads CASSPGTDYNEQFF. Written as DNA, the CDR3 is TGCGCCAGCAGCCCCGGGACAGACTACAATGAGCAGTTCTTC.

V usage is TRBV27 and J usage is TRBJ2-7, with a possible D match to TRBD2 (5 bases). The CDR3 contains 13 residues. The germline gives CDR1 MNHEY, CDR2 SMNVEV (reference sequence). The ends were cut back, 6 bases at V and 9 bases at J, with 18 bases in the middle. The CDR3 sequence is CASSPGLASRQYF. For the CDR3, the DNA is TGTGCCAGCAGCCCAGGACTCGCCTCGCGGCAGTACTTC.